The 8 T cell receptor beta chains presented below share a single source sample, sequenced in a study of a mutant IDH1 vaccine in newly diagnosed glioma. As for time point: week 35, safety follow-up. Every vaccination contained 300 ug of the mutant IDH1 20-mer peptide and was paired with topical imiquimod. TCRdb's table, derived via immunoSEQ multiplex PCR, lists solely in-frame clones and lacks some. This sample carries roughly 69,000 clones, around 87% of them seen once, and the ten largest clones take more than 1.5%. No antigen has been identified for these receptors. Sequenced material: PBMCs, taken from a glioma patient whose treatment included an IDH1 peptide vaccine. Source of these receptors: a man younger than 45 with glioma.

CDR3 nucleotide sequence: TGTGCCATCAGTGAGTCGTATTTGAGCGGAACGAACACCGGGGAGCTGTTTTTT. It is translated as CAISESYLSGTNTGELFF. The chain couples TRBV10-3 to TRBJ2-2; possibly TRBD2 for D (5 bases). Germline CDR1 reads ENHRY; CDR2 reads SYGVKD. The CDR3 loop spans 18 amino acids. V was pared by 0 bases and J by 0 bases, with 14 bases between.

This clone was counted a single time. The rearrangement joins TRBV2 to TRBJ1-2; 8 nucleotides match TRBD1. The germline V gene has CDR1 SNHLY and CDR2 FYNNEI. V trimming: 2 bases; J trimming: 6 bases; junction bases outside the gene matches: 8. This CDR3 is 15 amino acids long. CDR3: CASSEPGDRGDGYTF. The CDR3, as DNA: TGTGCCAGCAGTGAACCGGGAGACAGGGGCGATGGCTACACCTTC.

This clone was detected only once. V and J are TRBV6-1 and TRBJ2-5, with D unresolved. Germline CDR1 and CDR2: MNHNS and SASEGT. The CDR3 length is 14 residues. The V gene lost 0 bases and the J gene lost 4 bases, with 9 bases spanning the gap. The CDR3 region is CASSEALYRETQYF. The CDR3 DNA reads as TGTGCCAGCAGTGAAGCGCTTTATAGAGAGACCCAGTACTTC.

The chain carries TRBV6-6 and TRBJ1-1; D ambiguous. Between the trimmed V and J ends, which lost 5 bases and 4 bases, there was a span of 11 bases. The CDR3 is 13 residues long. Germline V gene lookup returns CDR1 MNHNY and CDR2 SVGAGI (reference sequence). This CDR3 reads CASSVGPSTEAFF. The CDR3 DNA follows: TGTGCCAGCAGTGTCGGCCCAAGCACTGAAGCTTTCTTT.

This clone turned up a few times. V is TRBV7-6 and J is TRBJ1-3, with 7 bases matching TRBD1. With 5 bases clipped from V and 2 bases from J, the junction kept 6 bases outside the gene matches. CDR1 is SGHVS, CDR2 FNYEAQ, per germline. The CDR3 extends over 15 amino acids. CDR3 DNA: TGTGCCAGCAGCAAACAGACAGGGCCTGGAAACACCATATATTTT. This encodes CASSKQTGPGNTIYF. The complete variable domain, with remaining parts taken from reference TRBV7-6 and TRBJ1-3, reads GAGVSQSPRYKVTKRGQDVALRCDPISGHVSLYWYRQALGQGPEFLTYFNYEAQQDKSGLPNDRFSAERPEGSISTLTIQRTEQRDSAMYRCASSKQTGPGNTIYFGEGSWLTVV.

The chain couples TRBV9 to TRBJ2-4; weak D call: TRBD1 (6 bases). The CDR3 runs to 15 residues. The V end lost 0 bases, the J end lost 3 bases, and 10 bases lay between the germline ends. Germline assignment: CDR1 SGDLS and CDR2 YYNGEE. The CDR3 DNA reads as TGTGCCAGCAGCGTAGGAGGGGGTGACAAAAACATTCAGTACTTC. Translated: CASSVGGGDKNIQYF.

The V and J genes are TRBV5-1 and TRBJ1-1, with D maybe TRBD1 (6 bases). Germline V lookup: CDR1 SGHRS, CDR2 YFSETQ. V shed 4 bases and J shed 7 bases, with 20 bases lying between them. The CDR3 is 15 amino acids. CDR3 in DNA: TGCGCCAGCAGCCCCCGAGGGGGGTTAAAGAGTGAAGCTTTCTTT. Protein sequence: CASSPRGGLKSEAFF.

The chain recombines TRBV9 with TRBJ2-1, with D perhaps matching TRBD1 (6 bases). From germline, CDR1 is SGDLS and CDR2 YYNGEE. With 1 base removed from V and 8 bases from J, the gap between germline ends came to 16 bases. CDR3 length equals 15 residues. The CDR3 region has the DNA TGTGCCAGCAGCGTAATTGACAGGCGGTTGGATGAGCAGTTCTTC. This gives the protein CASSVIDRRLDEQFF.